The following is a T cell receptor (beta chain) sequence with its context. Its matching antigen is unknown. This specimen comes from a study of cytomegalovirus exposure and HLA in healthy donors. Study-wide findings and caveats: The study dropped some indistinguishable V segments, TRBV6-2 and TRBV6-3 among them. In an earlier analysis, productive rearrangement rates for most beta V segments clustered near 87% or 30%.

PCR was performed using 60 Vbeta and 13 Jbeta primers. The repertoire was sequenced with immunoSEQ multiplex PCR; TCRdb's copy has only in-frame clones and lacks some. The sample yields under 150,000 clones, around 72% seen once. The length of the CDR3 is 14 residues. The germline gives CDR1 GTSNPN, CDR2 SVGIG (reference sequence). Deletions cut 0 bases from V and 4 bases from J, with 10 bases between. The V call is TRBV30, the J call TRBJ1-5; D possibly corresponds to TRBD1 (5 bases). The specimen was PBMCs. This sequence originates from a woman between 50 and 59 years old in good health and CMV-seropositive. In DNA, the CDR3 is TGTGCCTGGAGTGTAGGACACCTAAATCAGCCCCAGCATTTT. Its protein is CAWSVGHLNQPQHF.